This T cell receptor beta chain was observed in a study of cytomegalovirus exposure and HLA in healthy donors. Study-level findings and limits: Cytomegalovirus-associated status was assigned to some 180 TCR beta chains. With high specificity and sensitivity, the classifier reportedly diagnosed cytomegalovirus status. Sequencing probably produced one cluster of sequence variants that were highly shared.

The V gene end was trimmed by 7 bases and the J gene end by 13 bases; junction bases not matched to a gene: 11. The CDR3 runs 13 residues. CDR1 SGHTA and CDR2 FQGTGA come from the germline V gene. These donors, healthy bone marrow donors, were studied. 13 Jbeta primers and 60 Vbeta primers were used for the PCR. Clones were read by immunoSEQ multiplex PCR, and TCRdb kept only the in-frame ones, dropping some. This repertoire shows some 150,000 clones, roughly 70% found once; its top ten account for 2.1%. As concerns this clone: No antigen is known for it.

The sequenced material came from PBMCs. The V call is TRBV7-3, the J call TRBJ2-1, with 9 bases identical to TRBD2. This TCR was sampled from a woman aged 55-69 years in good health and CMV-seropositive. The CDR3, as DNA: TGTGCCAGCAATTCGGGCGGGAGGGCCAAACAGTTCTTC. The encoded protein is CASNSGGRAKQFF.